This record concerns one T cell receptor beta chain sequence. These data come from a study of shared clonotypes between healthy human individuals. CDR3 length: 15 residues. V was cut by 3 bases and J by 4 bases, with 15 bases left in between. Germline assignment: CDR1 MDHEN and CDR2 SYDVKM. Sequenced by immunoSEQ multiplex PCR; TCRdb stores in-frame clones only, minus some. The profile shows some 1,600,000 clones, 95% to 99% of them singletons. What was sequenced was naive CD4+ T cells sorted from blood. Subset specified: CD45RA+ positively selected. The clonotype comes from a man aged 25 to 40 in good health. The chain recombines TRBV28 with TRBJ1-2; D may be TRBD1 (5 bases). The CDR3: CASSFRDPKSYGYTF. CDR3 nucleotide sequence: TGTGCCAGCAGTTTCCGGGACCCAAAGAGCTATGGCTACACCTTC.